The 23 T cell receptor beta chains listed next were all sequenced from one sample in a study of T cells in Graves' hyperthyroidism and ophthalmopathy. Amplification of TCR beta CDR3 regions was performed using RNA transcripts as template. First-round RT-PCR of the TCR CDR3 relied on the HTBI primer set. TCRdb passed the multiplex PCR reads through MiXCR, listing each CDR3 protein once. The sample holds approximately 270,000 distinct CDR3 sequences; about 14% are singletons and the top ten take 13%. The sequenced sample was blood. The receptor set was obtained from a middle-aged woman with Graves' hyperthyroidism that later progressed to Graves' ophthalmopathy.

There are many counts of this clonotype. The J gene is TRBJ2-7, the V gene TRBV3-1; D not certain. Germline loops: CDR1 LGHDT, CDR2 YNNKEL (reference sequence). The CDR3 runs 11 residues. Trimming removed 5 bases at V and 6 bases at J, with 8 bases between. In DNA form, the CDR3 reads TGTGCCAGCAGCGAGGCTAGCGAGCAGTACTTC. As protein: CASSEASEQYF.

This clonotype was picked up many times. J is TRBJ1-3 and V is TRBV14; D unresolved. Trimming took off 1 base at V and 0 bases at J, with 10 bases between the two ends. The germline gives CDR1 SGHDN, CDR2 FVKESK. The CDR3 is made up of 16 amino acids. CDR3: CASSQGSYNSGNTIYF. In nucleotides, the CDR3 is TGTGCCAGCAGCCAAGGTTCGTACAACTCTGGAAACACCATATATTTT.

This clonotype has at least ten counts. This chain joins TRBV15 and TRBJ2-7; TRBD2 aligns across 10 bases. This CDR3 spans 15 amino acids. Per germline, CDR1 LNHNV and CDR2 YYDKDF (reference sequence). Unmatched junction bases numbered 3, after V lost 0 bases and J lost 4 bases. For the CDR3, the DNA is TGTGCCACCAGCAGAGATTCTAGCGGGAGTTACGAGCAGTACTTC. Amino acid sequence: CATSRDSSGSYEQYF.

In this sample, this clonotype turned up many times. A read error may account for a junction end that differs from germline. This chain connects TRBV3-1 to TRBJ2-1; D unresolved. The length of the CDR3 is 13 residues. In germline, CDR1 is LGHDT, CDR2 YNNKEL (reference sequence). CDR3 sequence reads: CASSKEPRAILFF. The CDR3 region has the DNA TGTGCCAGCAGCAAAGAACCACGGGCTATTTTGTTCTTC.

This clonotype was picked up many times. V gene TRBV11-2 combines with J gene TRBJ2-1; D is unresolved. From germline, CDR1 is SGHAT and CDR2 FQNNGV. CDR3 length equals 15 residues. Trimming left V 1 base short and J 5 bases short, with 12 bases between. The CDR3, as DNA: TGTGCCAGCAGCTTAGGGCCCGGGCTTAACAATGAGCAGTTCTTC. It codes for CASSLGPGLNNEQFF.

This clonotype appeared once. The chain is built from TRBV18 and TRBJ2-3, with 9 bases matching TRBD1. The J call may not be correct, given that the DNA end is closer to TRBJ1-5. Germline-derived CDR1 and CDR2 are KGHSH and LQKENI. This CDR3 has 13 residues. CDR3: CASSTGGADTQHF. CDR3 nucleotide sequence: TGTGCCAGCTCGACAGGGGGGGCAGATACGCAGCATTTT.

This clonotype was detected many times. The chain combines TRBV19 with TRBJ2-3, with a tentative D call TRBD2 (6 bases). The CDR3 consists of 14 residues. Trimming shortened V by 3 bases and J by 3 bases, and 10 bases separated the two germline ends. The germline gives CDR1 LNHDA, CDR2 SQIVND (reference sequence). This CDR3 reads CASSISLATDTQYF. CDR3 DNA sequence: TGTGCCAGTAGTATCTCCCTAGCGACAGATACGCAGTATTTT.

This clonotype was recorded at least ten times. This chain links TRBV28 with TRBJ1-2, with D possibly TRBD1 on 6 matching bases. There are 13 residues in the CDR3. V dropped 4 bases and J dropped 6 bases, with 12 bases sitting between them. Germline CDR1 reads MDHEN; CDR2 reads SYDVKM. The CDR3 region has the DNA TGTGCCAGCAGTTCAAGGGGGTATGATGGCTACACCTTC. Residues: CASSSRGYDGYTF.

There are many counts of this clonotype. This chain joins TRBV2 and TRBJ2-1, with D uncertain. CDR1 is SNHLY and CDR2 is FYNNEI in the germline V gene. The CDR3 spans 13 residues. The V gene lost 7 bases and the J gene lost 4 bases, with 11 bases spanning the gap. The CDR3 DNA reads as TGTGCCAGCAAGAGGACGTTTTACAATGAGCAGTTCTTC. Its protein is CASKRTFYNEQFF. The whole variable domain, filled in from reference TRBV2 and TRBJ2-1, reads EPEVTQTPSHQVTQMGQEVILRCVPISNHLYFYWYRQILGQKVEFLVSFYNNEISEKSEIFDDQFSVERPDGSNFTLKIRSTKLEDSAMYFCASKRTFYNEQFFGPGTRLTVL.

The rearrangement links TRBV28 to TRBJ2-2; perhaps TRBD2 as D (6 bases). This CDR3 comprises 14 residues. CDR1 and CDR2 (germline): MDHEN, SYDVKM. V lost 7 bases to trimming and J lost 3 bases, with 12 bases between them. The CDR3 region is CASIGGPYTGELFF. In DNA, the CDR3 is TGTGCCAGCATTGGAGGGCCGTACACCGGGGAGCTGTTTTTT.

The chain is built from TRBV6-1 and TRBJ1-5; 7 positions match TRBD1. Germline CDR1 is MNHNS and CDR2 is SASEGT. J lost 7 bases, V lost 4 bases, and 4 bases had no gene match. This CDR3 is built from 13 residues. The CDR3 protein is CASSGGQAQPQHF. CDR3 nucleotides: TGTGCCAGCAGTGGAGGACAGGCCCAGCCCCAGCATTTT.

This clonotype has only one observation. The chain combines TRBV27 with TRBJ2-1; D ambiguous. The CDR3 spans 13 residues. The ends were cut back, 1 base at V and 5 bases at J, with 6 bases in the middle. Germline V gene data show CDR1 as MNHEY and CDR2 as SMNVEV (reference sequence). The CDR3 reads CASSLYSHNEQFF. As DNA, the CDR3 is TGTGCCAGCAGTTTATATAGTCACAATGAGCAGTTCTTC.

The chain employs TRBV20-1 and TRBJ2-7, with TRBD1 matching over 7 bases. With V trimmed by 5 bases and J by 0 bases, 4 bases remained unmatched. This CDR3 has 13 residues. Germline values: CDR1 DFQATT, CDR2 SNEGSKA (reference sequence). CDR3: CSASTGVSYEQYF. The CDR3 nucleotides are TGCAGTGCTTCTACAGGGGTCTCCTACGAGCAGTACTTC.

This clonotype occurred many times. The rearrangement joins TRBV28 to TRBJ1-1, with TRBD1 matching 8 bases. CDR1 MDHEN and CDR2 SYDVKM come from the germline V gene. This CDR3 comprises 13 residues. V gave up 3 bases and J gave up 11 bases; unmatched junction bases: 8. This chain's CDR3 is CASSFRGQAVAFF. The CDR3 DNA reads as TGTGCCAGCAGTTTTCGGGGACAGGCCGTGGCTTTCTTT.

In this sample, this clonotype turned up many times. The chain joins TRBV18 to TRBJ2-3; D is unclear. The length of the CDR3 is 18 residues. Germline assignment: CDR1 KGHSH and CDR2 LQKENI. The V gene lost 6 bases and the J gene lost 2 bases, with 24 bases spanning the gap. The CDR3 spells CASSYYMTPQSPTDTQYF. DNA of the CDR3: TGTGCCAGCTCGTACTACATGACCCCCCAATCTCCCACAGATACGCAGTATTTT.

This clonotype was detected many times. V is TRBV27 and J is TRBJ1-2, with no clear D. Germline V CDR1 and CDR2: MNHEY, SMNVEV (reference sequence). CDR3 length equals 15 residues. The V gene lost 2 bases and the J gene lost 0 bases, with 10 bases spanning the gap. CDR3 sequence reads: CASSLRALPNYGYTF. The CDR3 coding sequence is TGTGCCAGCAGTTTAAGGGCACTACCTAACTATGGCTACACCTTC.

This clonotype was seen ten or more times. In DNA, the CDR3 is TGTGCCAGCAGCGGACAACCGGGGCTCAATCAGCCCCAGCATTTT. Protein: CASSGQPGLNQPQHF. The V call is TRBV2, the J call TRBJ1-5; D may be TRBD1 (5 bases). The CDR3 is 15 residues long. V dropped 6 bases and J dropped 3 bases, with 15 bases sitting between them. The germline gives CDR1 SNHLY, CDR2 FYNNEI.

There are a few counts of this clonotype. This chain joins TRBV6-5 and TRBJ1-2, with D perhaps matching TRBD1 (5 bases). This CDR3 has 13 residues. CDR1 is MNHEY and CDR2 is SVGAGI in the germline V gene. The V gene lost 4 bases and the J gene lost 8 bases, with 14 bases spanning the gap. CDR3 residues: CASSWGPPLGYTF. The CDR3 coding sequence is TGTGCCAGCAGTTGGGGACCGCCCCTAGGCTACACCTTC.

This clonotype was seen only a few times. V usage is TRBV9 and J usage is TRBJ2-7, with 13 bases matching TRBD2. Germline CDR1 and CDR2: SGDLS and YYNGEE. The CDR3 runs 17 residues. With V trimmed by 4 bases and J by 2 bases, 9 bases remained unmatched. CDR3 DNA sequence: TGTGCCAGCAGCCCACCCCCGACTAGCGGGAGGACCTACGAGCAGTACTTC. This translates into CASSPPPTSGRTYEQYF.

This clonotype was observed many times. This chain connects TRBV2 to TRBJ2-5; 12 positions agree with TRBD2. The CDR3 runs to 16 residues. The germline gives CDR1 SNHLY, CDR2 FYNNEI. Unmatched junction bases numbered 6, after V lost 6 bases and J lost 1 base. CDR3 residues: CASRDGLAGLQETQYF. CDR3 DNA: TGTGCCAGCAGGGACGGACTAGCGGGACTCCAAGAGACCCAGTACTTC.

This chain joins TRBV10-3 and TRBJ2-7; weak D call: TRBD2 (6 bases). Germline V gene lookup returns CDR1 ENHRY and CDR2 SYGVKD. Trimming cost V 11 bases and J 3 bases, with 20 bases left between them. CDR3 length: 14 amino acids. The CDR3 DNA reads TGTGCCGCCGCCCTTTACCCGGGAGTCTACGAGCAGTACTTC. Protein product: CAAALYPGVYEQYF.

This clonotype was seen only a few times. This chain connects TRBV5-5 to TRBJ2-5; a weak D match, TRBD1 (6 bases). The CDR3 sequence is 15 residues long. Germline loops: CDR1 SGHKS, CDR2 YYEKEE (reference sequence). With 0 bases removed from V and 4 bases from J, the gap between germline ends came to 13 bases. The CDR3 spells CASSLGQGRGETQYF. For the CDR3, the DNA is TGTGCCAGCAGCTTGGGTCAGGGGAGAGGAGAGACCCAGTACTTC. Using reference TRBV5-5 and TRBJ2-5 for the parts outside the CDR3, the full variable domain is DAGVTQSPTHLIKTRGQQVTLRCSPISGHKSVSWYQQVLGQGPQFIFQYYEKEERGRGNFPDRFSARQFPNYSSELNVNALLLGDSALYLCASSLGQGRGETQYFGPGTRLLVL.

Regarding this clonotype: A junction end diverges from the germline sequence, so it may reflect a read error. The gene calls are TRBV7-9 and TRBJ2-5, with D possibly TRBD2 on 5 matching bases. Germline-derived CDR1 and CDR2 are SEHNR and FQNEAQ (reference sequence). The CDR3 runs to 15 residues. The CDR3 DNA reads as TGTGCCAGCAGCTACCCAGAGGACGGGGAAGAGGCCCAGTACTTC. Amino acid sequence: CASSYPEDGEEAQYF.